A selection of T cell receptor beta chains follows, all from one sample in a study of OX40 agonist ivuxolimab in advanced cancers. Produced via immunoSEQ multiplex PCR; TCRdb's table is partial and in-frame only. The sample consists of some 86,000 clones, roughly 86% of them appearing once. The sample in question was CD4+ or CD8+ T cells sorted from blood, obtained in a trial of the OX40 agonist ivuxolimab. These receptors came from an adult with an advanced solid tumor such as melanoma, head and neck, liver or kidney cancer. Both conserved end residues are part of each CDR3. Fields, in order: clone size, D gene, V gene, J gene, CDR3 DNA, CDR3 protein. The D gene is left open where the match is weak. Clone size appears in some rows only: once, few, many, or a class for an expanded clone.

abundance: -
d_gene: TRBD1
v_gene: TRBV7-2
j_gene: TRBJ1-1
CDR3nt: TGTGCCAGCAGCTTCGGACAGGGGGCGGGATGGACTGAAGCTTTCTTT
CDR3aa: CASSFGQGAGWTEAFF

abundance: -
d_gene: TRBD2
v_gene: TRBV11-3
j_gene: TRBJ2-1
CDR3nt: TGTGCCAGCAGCTTAGAGACTAGCGGGGCCCCAGAGCAGTTCTTC
CDR3aa: CASSLETSGAPEQFF

abundance: -
d_gene: -
v_gene: TRBV5-1
j_gene: TRBJ2-5
CDR3nt: TGCGCCAGCAGCTCTGGTCAAGAGACCCAGTACTTC
CDR3aa: CASSSGQETQYF

abundance: -
d_gene: TRBD2
v_gene: TRBV10-3
j_gene: TRBJ2-7
CDR3nt: TGTGCCATCAGAGTTAGCGGGGGCGAGCAGTACTTC
CDR3aa: CAIRVSGGEQYF

abundance: once
d_gene: -
v_gene: TRBV2
j_gene: TRBJ2-2
CDR3nt: TGTGCCAGCAGCGGGATGTCCGGGGAGCTGTTTTTT
CDR3aa: CASSGMSGELFF

abundance: -
d_gene: TRBD1
v_gene: TRBV5-1
j_gene: TRBJ2-5
CDR3nt: TGCGCCAGCAGCCTCCTGACAGGGCGGGAAGAGACCCAGTACTTC
CDR3aa: CASSLLTGREETQYF

abundance: -
d_gene: -
v_gene: TRBV27
j_gene: TRBJ2-2
CDR3nt: TGTGCCAGCAGCTTCCTGAACACCGGGGAGCTGTTTTTT
CDR3aa: CASSFLNTGELFF

abundance: -
d_gene: TRBD1
v_gene: TRBV19
j_gene: TRBJ2-5
CDR3nt: TGTGCCAGTAGTCCCGGGACAGGGTGGACAGAGACCCAGTACTTC
CDR3aa: CASSPGTGWTETQYF

abundance: -
d_gene: TRBD1
v_gene: TRBV6-1
j_gene: TRBJ1-2
CDR3nt: TGTGCCAGCGACTTACAACAGGGGGCGGTAGGCTACACCTTC
CDR3aa: CASDLQQGAVGYTF

abundance: -
d_gene: -
v_gene: TRBV2
j_gene: TRBJ1-2
CDR3nt: TGTGCCAGCAGCCGACAGATTACCGGCTACACCTTC
CDR3aa: CASSRQITGYTF

abundance: -
d_gene: TRBD2
v_gene: TRBV7-9
j_gene: TRBJ2-1
CDR3nt: TGTGCCAGCAGCGTTACGACGAATACCGGGAGGGTCCCCTACAATGAGCAGTTCTTC
CDR3aa: CASSVTTNTGRVPYNEQFF

abundance: -
d_gene: -
v_gene: TRBV4-2
j_gene: TRBJ2-3
CDR3nt: TGTGCCAGCAGCCAAGATCAGGAAGATACGCAGTATTTT
CDR3aa: CASSQDQEDTQYF

abundance: -
d_gene: -
v_gene: TRBV28
j_gene: TRBJ1-2
CDR3nt: TGTGCCAGCAGTTTACCCGGACACCCTAACTATGGCTACACCTTC
CDR3aa: CASSLPGHPNYGYTF

abundance: -
d_gene: -
v_gene: TRBV4-3
j_gene: TRBJ1-3
CDR3nt: TGCGCCAGCAGCCAAGATCCAGGGAACTCTGGAAACACCATATATTTT
CDR3aa: CASSQDPGNSGNTIYF

abundance: -
d_gene: TRBD1
v_gene: TRBV30
j_gene: TRBJ2-7
CDR3nt: TGTGCCTGGACGGGACAGGGGTACGAGCAGTACTTC
CDR3aa: CAWTGQGYEQYF

abundance: -
d_gene: TRBD1
v_gene: TRBV30
j_gene: TRBJ1-6
CDR3nt: TGTGCCTGGAGTTGGGGACAGCCAAATTCACCCCTCCACTTT
CDR3aa: CAWSWGQPNSPLHF

abundance: once
d_gene: -
v_gene: TRBV2
j_gene: TRBJ2-3
CDR3nt: TGTGCCAGCAGTGAAAGGGACTGGAGCGTGAATACGCAGTATTTT
CDR3aa: CASSERDWSVNTQYF

abundance: once
d_gene: -
v_gene: TRBV23-1
j_gene: TRBJ1-1
CDR3nt: TGCGCCAGCAGTCAATCGAGAGTTTCGAACACTGAAGCTTTCTTT
CDR3aa: CASSQSRVSNTEAFF

abundance: few
d_gene: -
v_gene: TRBV18
j_gene: TRBJ1-5
CDR3nt: TGTGCCAGCTCACCAGGGCCCCATCAGCCCCAGCATTTT
CDR3aa: CASSPGPHQPQHF

abundance: -
d_gene: -
v_gene: TRBV7-3
j_gene: TRBJ2-3
CDR3nt: TGTGCCAGCTCCTTAAGCGTCGTAGATACGCAGTATTTT
CDR3aa: CASSLSVVDTQYF

abundance: -
d_gene: TRBD2
v_gene: TRBV7-2
j_gene: TRBJ2-5
CDR3nt: TGTGCCAGCAGCACGCGGACTAGCGGGCAAGAGACCCAGTACTTC
CDR3aa: CASSTRTSGQETQYF

abundance: -
d_gene: TRBD1
v_gene: TRBV30
j_gene: TRBJ1-4
CDR3nt: TGTGCCTGGAGTGTAGGGACAGCAGCTAATGAAAAACTGTTTTTT
CDR3aa: CAWSVGTAANEKLFF

abundance: -
d_gene: -
v_gene: TRBV4-3
j_gene: TRBJ2-7
CDR3nt: TGCGCCAGCAGCCAAATACAGGGTACAGGCGAGCAGTACTTC
CDR3aa: CASSQIQGTGEQYF

abundance: once
d_gene: -
v_gene: TRBV19
j_gene: TRBJ2-7
CDR3nt: TGTGCCAGTAGAAGGGGAAGGGATCCGGAATACGAGCAGTACTTC
CDR3aa: CASRRGRDPEYEQYF